These T cell receptor beta chains were read from a single sample in a study of CDR3 diversity in severe acne. TCRdb reprocessed the PCR reads via MiXCR and lists one record per CDR3 protein. The sample has about 84,000 distinct CDR3 sequences, approximately 51% seen once; the top ten hold more than 13%. The source material was blood. These receptors all stem from a male donor in good health, without acne. CDR3s include the opening cysteine and the closing phenylalanine or tryptophan. D genes are given only for firm matches. For some rows the clone size is stated as once, few or many, or as a class when expanded; others skip it.

J: TRBJ2-1
V: TRBV20-1
size: .
D: TRBD1
DNA: TGCAGTGCATATGGGACAGGGTTGGGCAATGAGCAGTTCTTC
CDR3: CSAYGTGLGNEQFF

J: TRBJ1-1
V: TRBV7-3
size: medium-sized
D: .
DNA: TGTGCCAGCAGCTTTGACAGTAGAGGCACTGAAGCTTTCTTT
CDR3: CASSFDSRGTEAFF

J: TRBJ1-6
V: TRBV24-1
size: few
D: .
DNA: TGTGCCACCCAAAGCTCCTATAATTCACCCCTCCACTTT
CDR3: CATQSSYNSPLHF

J: TRBJ1-3
V: TRBV6-5
size: many
D: .
DNA: TGTGCCAGCAGTTACTCGGCGGACAGCTCTGGAAACACCATATATTTT
CDR3: CASSYSADSSGNTIYF

J: TRBJ2-2
V: TRBV30
size: many
D: .
DNA: TGTGCCTGGGGTCGGGCCGGGGAGCTGTTTTTT
CDR3: CAWGRAGELFF

J: TRBJ1-5
V: TRBV4-2
size: many
D: .
DNA: TGTGCCAGCAGCCAAGACGGACAGAACAATCAGCCCCAGCATTTT
CDR3: CASSQDGQNNQPQHF

J: TRBJ1-4
V: TRBV7-3
size: .
D: .
DNA: TGTGCCAGCAGCTTATGGGCAGGGGAAAAACTGTTTTTT
CDR3: CASSLWAGEKLFF

J: TRBJ2-7
V: TRBV13
size: .
D: TRBD1
DNA: TGTGCCAGCAGCTTAGGACAGGGGGAGCGATACGAGCAGTACTTC
CDR3: CASSLGQGERYEQYF

J: TRBJ1-6
V: TRBV10-2
size: few
D: .
DNA: TGCGCCACCTCGACAGTTAATTCACCCCTCCACTTT
CDR3: CATSTVNSPLHF

J: TRBJ1-2
V: TRBV19
size: many
D: .
DNA: TGTGCCAGTAGTCCAGGGACTTTTGGGGCCTATGGCTACACCTTC
CDR3: CASSPGTFGAYGYTF

J: TRBJ1-2
V: TRBV9
size: .
D: .
DNA: TGTGCCAGCAGCCGTCGCGGAGGCCAGAACTCTAACTATGGCTACACCTTC
CDR3: CASSRRGGQNSNYGYTF

J: TRBJ2-7
V: TRBV7-6
size: .
D: TRBD1
DNA: TGTGCCAGCAGCTTCCGCCCGGGACAGGTGAGCGGTGAGCAGTACTTC
CDR3: CASSFRPGQVSGEQYF

J: TRBJ2-1
V: TRBV20-1
size: .
D: TRBD2
DNA: TGCAGTGCTATAGGCGGGGGGAACAATGAGCAGTTCTTC
CDR3: CSAIGGGNNEQFF

J: TRBJ2-3
V: TRBV7-2
size: .
D: .
DNA: TGTGCCAGCAGCTTAGCGGCCGGGACCTGGGATACGCAGTATTTT
CDR3: CASSLAAGTWDTQYF

J: TRBJ1-5
V: TRBV20-1
size: .
D: .
DNA: .
CDR3: CSAREWECSVRAVLRAGHF

J: TRBJ1-1
V: TRBV29-1
size: few
D: .
DNA: TGCAGCGTTGATACAGGGCAACCTTTCTTT
CDR3: CSVDTGQPFF

J: TRBJ1-1
V: TRBV20-1
size: .
D: .
DNA: TGCAGTGCTGGACGACGGGTGAACACTGAAGCTTTCTTT
CDR3: CSAGRRVNTEAFF

J: TRBJ1-2
V: TRBV24-1
size: few
D: .
DNA: TGTGCCACCAGTGTGGCGGTGAATAATGGCTACACCTTC
CDR3: CATSVAVNNGYTF

J: TRBJ1-5
V: TRBV12-3/TRBV12-4
size: .
D: TRBD1
DNA: TGTGTCAGCAGTGACAGGGAGTCCAATCAGCCCCAGCATTTT
CDR3: CVSSDRESNQPQHF

J: TRBJ1-2
V: TRBV25-1
size: .
D: .
DNA: TGTGCCGGCAGTGAATATCGAAACACAGGCTATGGCTACACCTTC
CDR3: CAGSEYRNTGYGYTF

J: TRBJ2-7
V: TRBV5-1
size: .
D: .
DNA: TGCGCCAGCAGCTTGGAACAGGAGGACGAGCAGTACTTC
CDR3: CASSLEQEDEQYF

J: TRBJ2-7
V: TRBV20-1
size: few
D: .
DNA: TGCAGTGCTAGAACGGAGTCCTACGAGCAGTACTTC
CDR3: CSARTESYEQYF

J: TRBJ1-1
V: TRBV29-1
size: .
D: TRBD1
DNA: TGCAGCGTTGCGACAGGGGGAGCGACGGGTGAAGCTTTCTTT
CDR3: CSVATGGATGEAFF

J: TRBJ2-7
V: TRBV6-5
size: few
D: .
DNA: TGTGCCAGCAGCAATGGGGAGCAGTACTTC
CDR3: CASSNGEQYF

J: TRBJ2-1
V: TRBV7-9
size: .
D: TRBD1
DNA: TGTGCCAGCAGCTTAGCCGACAGGGGGCCCGAGCAGTTCTTC
CDR3: CASSLADRGPEQFF

J: TRBJ1-1
V: TRBV29-1
size: .
D: TRBD1
DNA: TGCAGCGTTGATGACAGGGACACTGAAGCTTTCTTT
CDR3: CSVDDRDTEAFF

J: TRBJ1-1
V: TRBV15
size: .
D: .
DNA: TGTGCCACCAGCGGCGCAAGGAACACTGAAGCTTTCTTT
CDR3: CATSGARNTEAFF

J: TRBJ1-6
V: TRBV5-8
size: medium-sized
D: .
DNA: TGTGCCAGCAGCTTGGCCGGGACCTATTCACCCCTCCACTTT
CDR3: CASSLAGTYSPLHF